Listed below are T cell receptor beta chains from one sample, sequenced in a study of blood T cell repertoires in COVID-19. Generated by immunoSEQ multiplex PCR, the TCRdb table keeps only in-frame clones and is missing some. The sample includes some 160,000 clones, 70% to 90% of them seen just once. Material for sequencing was peripheral blood. The receptors come from a woman aged 65 to 85 with acute or convalescent COVID-19. CDR3s include the opening cysteine and the closing phenylalanine or tryptophan. The D gene is left open where the match is weak. Some rows have no size entry. The others give once, few or many, or a class for an expanded clone.

CDR3 length: 14; clone size: .; D gene: TRBD2; V gene: TRBV6-2/TRBV6-3; J gene: TRBJ2-7; CDR3 DNA: TGTGCCAGCAGCCGCGGGAGGATGAGGGACGAGCAGTACTTC; CDR3 protein: CASSRGRMRDEQYF
CDR3 length: 16; clone size: .; D gene: .; V gene: TRBV18; J gene: TRBJ1-3; CDR3 DNA: TGTGCCAGCTCACCACCGGGAGGGAGCTCTGGAAACACCATATATTTT; CDR3 protein: CASSPPGGSSGNTIYF
CDR3 length: 13; clone size: .; D gene: .; V gene: TRBV2; J gene: TRBJ1-2; CDR3 DNA: TGTGCCAGCAGACACAGGAGTTCCTATGGCTACACCTTC; CDR3 protein: CASRHRSSYGYTF
CDR3 length: 16; clone size: .; D gene: .; V gene: TRBV9; J gene: TRBJ2-1; CDR3 DNA: TGTGCCAGCAGCAGGGAAGGCGGGGTGAACTGGAATGAGCAGTTCTTC; CDR3 protein: CASSREGGVNWNEQFF
CDR3 length: 16; clone size: .; D gene: TRBD2; V gene: TRBV7-9; J gene: TRBJ2-7; CDR3 DNA: TGTGCCAGCAGCTTAGCGCATGGGGGGGATGACAACGAGCAGTACTTC; CDR3 protein: CASSLAHGGDDNEQYF
CDR3 length: 16; clone size: .; D gene: TRBD1; V gene: TRBV18; J gene: TRBJ2-7; CDR3 DNA: TGTGCCAGCTCACAGGGGACAGGGGTTTTTAGCTACGAGCAGTACTTC; CDR3 protein: CASSQGTGVFSYEQYF
CDR3 length: 18; clone size: .; D gene: TRBD1; V gene: TRBV28; J gene: TRBJ1-2; CDR3 DNA: TGTGCCAGCAGTTTAGGCGGCGCAGGGGGACTTCCTAACTATGGCTACACCTTC; CDR3 protein: CASSLGGAGGLPNYGYTF
CDR3 length: 14; clone size: .; D gene: .; V gene: TRBV5-1; J gene: TRBJ2-7; CDR3 DNA: TGCGCCAGCAGCTTTTCGGGGGGCTTGGGCGAGCAGTACTTC; CDR3 protein: CASSFSGGLGEQYF
CDR3 length: 13; clone size: .; D gene: .; V gene: TRBV5-1; J gene: TRBJ1-2; CDR3 DNA: TGCGCCAGTGCTTGGGACACCGACTATGGCTACACCTTC; CDR3 protein: CASAWDTDYGYTF
CDR3 length: 15; clone size: .; D gene: .; V gene: TRBV3-1/TRBV3-2; J gene: TRBJ2-7; CDR3 DNA: TGTGCCAGCAGCCAAGGGGGAGGACAAGGCTACGAGCAGTACTTC; CDR3 protein: CASSQGGGQGYEQYF
CDR3 length: 15; clone size: .; D gene: TRBD1; V gene: TRBV5-4; J gene: TRBJ1-2; CDR3 DNA: TGTGCCAGCAGCCTAGACAGGGGCCGTTACAATGGCTACACCTTC; CDR3 protein: CASSLDRGRYNGYTF
CDR3 length: 15; clone size: .; D gene: TRBD1; V gene: TRBV11-2; J gene: TRBJ1-4; CDR3 DNA: TGTGCCAGCAGCTTAGGGGCCAGGGGGAACGAAAAACTGTTTTTT; CDR3 protein: CASSLGARGNEKLFF
CDR3 length: 14; clone size: .; D gene: TRBD1; V gene: TRBV6-5; J gene: TRBJ1-3; CDR3 DNA: TGTGCCAGCAGTTCCGGACAGGGGGTAGACACCATATATTTT; CDR3 protein: CASSSGQGVDTIYF
CDR3 length: 14; clone size: .; D gene: .; V gene: TRBV11-3; J gene: TRBJ1-5; CDR3 DNA: TGTGCCAGCAGCTTATGGCGGGGGAATCAGCCCCAGCATTTT; CDR3 protein: CASSLWRGNQPQHF
CDR3 length: 14; clone size: once; D gene: .; V gene: TRBV2; J gene: TRBJ1-6; CDR3 DNA: TGTGCCAGCAGTTGGACACTTAATAATTCACCCCTCCACTTT; CDR3 protein: CASSWTLNNSPLHF
CDR3 length: 13; clone size: .; D gene: .; V gene: TRBV30; J gene: TRBJ1-4; CDR3 DNA: TGTGCCTGGAGTGTAGCAACAGGTGAAAAACTGTTTTTT; CDR3 protein: CAWSVATGEKLFF
CDR3 length: 10; clone size: few; D gene: .; V gene: TRBV20-1; J gene: TRBJ1-2; CDR3 DNA: TGCAGTGCTAGGTTTCAGGGCTACACCTTC; CDR3 protein: CSARFQGYTF
CDR3 length: 16; clone size: .; D gene: .; V gene: TRBV6-2/TRBV6-3; J gene: TRBJ2-7; CDR3 DNA: TGTGCCAGCAGTTCATTTGGGACCCGGGGGACCTACGAGCAGTACTTC; CDR3 protein: CASSSFGTRGTYEQYF
CDR3 length: 15; clone size: .; D gene: .; V gene: TRBV5-1; J gene: TRBJ1-6; CDR3 DNA: TGCGCCAGCAGCTTGGTGGGGGGGAGTGAGTCACCCCTCCACTTT; CDR3 protein: CASSLVGGSESPLHF
CDR3 length: 15; clone size: .; D gene: TRBD2; V gene: TRBV6-2/TRBV6-3; J gene: TRBJ2-1; CDR3 DNA: TGTGCCAGCAGTTTAGTAGCGGGGTTCTACAATGAGCAGTTCTTC; CDR3 protein: CASSLVAGFYNEQFF
CDR3 length: 18; clone size: .; D gene: TRBD2; V gene: TRBV4-1; J gene: TRBJ2-1; CDR3 DNA: TGCGCCAGCAGCCCGATGAGCGGGAGACGAGACACATACAATGAGCAGTTCTTC; CDR3 protein: CASSPMSGRRDTYNEQFF
CDR3 length: 13; clone size: .; D gene: TRBD1; V gene: TRBV27; J gene: TRBJ1-2; CDR3 DNA: TGTGCCAGCAGTCTCGGGACAGCGTATGGCTACACCTTC; CDR3 protein: CASSLGTAYGYTF
CDR3 length: 16; clone size: .; D gene: TRBD2; V gene: TRBV7-8; J gene: TRBJ2-7; CDR3 DNA: TGTGCCAGCAGCGAGCAGAGGCTAGCGGTCTCCTACGAGCAGTACTTC; CDR3 protein: CASSEQRLAVSYEQYF